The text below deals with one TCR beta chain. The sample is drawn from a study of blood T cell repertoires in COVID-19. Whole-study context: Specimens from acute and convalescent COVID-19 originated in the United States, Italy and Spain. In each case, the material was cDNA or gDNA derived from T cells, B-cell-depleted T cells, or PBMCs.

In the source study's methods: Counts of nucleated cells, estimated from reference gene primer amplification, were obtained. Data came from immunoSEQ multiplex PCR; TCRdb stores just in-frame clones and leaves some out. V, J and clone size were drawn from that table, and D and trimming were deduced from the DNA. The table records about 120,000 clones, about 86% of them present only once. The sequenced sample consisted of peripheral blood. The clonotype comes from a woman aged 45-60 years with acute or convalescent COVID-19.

The CDR3 coding sequence is TGTGCCAGCAGTGAGATAGGGGTTTCAAATTCTGAAGCTTTCTTT. Protein: CASSEIGVSNSEAFF. J is TRBJ1-1 and V is TRBV6-1, with a possible D match to TRBD1 (5 bases). Per the germline V gene, CDR1 is MNHNS and CDR2 is SASEGT. V shed 3 bases and J shed 6 bases, with 17 bases lying between them. The CDR3 has 15 residues.